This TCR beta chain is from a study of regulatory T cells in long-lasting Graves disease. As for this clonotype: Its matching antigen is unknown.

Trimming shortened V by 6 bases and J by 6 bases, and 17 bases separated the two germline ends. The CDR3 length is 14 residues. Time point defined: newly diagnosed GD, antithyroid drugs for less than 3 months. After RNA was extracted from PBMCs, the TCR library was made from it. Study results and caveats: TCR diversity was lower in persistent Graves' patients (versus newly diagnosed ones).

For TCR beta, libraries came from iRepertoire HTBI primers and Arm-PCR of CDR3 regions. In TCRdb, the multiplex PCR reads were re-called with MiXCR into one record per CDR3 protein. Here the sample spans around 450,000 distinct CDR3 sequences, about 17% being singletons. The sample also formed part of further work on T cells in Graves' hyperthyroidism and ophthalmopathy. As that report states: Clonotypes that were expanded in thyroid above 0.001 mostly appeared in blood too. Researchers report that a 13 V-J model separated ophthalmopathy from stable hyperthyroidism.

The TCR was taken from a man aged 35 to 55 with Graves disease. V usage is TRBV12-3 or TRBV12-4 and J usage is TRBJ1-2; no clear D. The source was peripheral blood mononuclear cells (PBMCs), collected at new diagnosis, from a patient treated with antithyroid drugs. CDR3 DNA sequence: TGTGCCAGCAGCTGGTGGGGTACCTCGGATGGCTACACCTTC. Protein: CASSWWGTSDGYTF.